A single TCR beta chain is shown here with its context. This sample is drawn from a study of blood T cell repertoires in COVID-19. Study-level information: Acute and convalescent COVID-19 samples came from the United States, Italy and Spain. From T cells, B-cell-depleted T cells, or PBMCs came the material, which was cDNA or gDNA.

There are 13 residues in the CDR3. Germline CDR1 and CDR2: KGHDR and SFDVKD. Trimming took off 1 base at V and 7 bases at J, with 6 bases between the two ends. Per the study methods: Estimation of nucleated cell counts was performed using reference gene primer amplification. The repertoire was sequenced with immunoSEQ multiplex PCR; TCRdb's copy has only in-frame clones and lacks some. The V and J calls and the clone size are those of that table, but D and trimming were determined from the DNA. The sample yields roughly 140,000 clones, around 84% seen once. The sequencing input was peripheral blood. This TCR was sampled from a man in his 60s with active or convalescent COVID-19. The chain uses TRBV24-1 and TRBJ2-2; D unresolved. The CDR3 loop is CATSDFLDGELFF. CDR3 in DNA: TGTGCCACCAGTGATTTTCTAGACGGGGAGCTGTTTTTT.